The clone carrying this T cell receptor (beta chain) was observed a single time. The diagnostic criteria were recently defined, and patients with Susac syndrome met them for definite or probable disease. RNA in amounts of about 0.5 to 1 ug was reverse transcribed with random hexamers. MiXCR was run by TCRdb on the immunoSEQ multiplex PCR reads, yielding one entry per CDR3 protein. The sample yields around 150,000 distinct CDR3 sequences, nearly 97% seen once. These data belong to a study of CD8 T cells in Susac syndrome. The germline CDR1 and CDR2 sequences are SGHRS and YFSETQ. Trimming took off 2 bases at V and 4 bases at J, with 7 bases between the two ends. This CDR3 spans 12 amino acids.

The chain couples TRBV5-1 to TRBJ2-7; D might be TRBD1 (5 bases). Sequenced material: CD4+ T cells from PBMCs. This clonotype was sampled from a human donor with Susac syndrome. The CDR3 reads CASSFRGYEQYF. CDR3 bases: TGCGCCAGCAGCTTTAGGGGATACGAGCAGTACTTC. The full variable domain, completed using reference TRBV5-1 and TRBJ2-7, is KAGVTQTPRYLIKTRGQQVTLSCSPISGHRSVSWYQQTPGQGLQFLFEYFSETQRNKGNFPGRFSGRQFSNSRSEMNVSTLELGDSALYLCASSFRGYEQYFGPGTRLTVT.